Each of the 20 T cell receptor beta chains below was sequenced from the same sample in a study of cytomegalovirus exposure and HLA in healthy donors. Profiling relied on immunoSEQ multiplex PCR, and the TCRdb table lists in-frame clones only, not all of them. The sample has under 250,000 clones, about nine tenths seen once. The source material was PBMCs. The receptors derive from a woman aged 18-29 years in good health and CMV-seropositive.

The rearrangement links TRBV15 to TRBJ1-1; TRBD1 matches at 7 bases. Germline CDR1 and CDR2: LNHNV and YYDKDF (reference sequence). V trimming: 8 bases; J trimming: 5 bases; junction bases outside the gene matches: 2. The CDR3 spans 11 residues. DNA for the CDR3: TGTGCCACCTCAGGGGGGACTGAAGCTTTCTTT. Translated: CATSGGTEAFF.

This clone showed up just once. This chain uses TRBV11-2 with TRBJ1-4; TRBD1 aligns across 9 bases. V shed 6 bases and J 6 bases; nucleotides not matched to a gene: 5. The CDR3 length is 14 residues. Germline CDR1 SGHAT, CDR2 FQNNGV. The CDR3 reads CASRRDRADEKLFF. CDR3 coding DNA: TGTGCCAGCAGACGGGACAGGGCTGATGAAAAACTGTTTTTT.

This rearrangement joins TRBV27 to TRBJ2-7, with 7 bases matching TRBD1. V was pared by 7 bases and J by 5 bases, with 11 bases of the junction left unmatched. The CDR3 totals 14 residues. CDR1 and CDR2 from the germline V gene are MNHEY and SMNVEV (reference sequence). This CDR3 reads CASKARRQGDEQYF. The CDR3 DNA follows: TGTGCCAGCAAAGCGCGTCGGCAGGGGGACGAGCAGTACTTC.

This rearrangement joins TRBV28 to TRBJ1-1; 9 bases are a match to TRBD1. The junction had 11 bases not matched to a gene; V was cut back by 8 bases and J by 4 bases. Germline CDR1 reads MDHEN; CDR2 reads SYDVKM. This CDR3 comprises 15 residues. The DNA of the CDR3 is TGTGCCAGCCATCCCAGGACGACAGGGGGCACTGAAGCTTTCTTT. Its translation: CASHPRTTGGTEAFF. The entire variable domain, with the rest obtained from reference TRBV28 and TRBJ1-1, is as follows: DVKVTQSSRYLVKRTGEKVFLECVQDMDHENMFWYRQDPGLGLRLIYFSYDVKMKEKGDIPEGYSVSREKKERFSLILESASTNQTSMYLCASHPRTTGGTEAFFGQGTRLTVV.

The V and J genes are TRBV9 and TRBJ2-3; maybe TRBD2 (6 bases). Germline V gives CDR1 SGDLS, CDR2 YYNGEE. The CDR3 is made up of 16 amino acids. V lost 3 bases to trimming and J lost 4 bases, with 18 bases between them. CDR3: CASSAPGTPGADTQYF. The CDR3 nucleotides read TGTGCCAGCAGCGCACCCGGGACTCCAGGCGCAGATACGCAGTATTTT.

This clone was observed a few times. This sequence joins TRBV5-1 and TRBJ2-6; D uncertain. CDR1 and CDR2 (germline): SGHRS, YFSETQ. V gave up 4 bases and J gave up 0 bases, with 14 bases separating them. The CDR3 covers 17 residues. Here the CDR3 DNA reads TGCGCCAGCAGCCCCGTGCGGAGAAGCTCTGGGGCCAACGTCCTGACTTTC. It yields the protein CASSPVRRSSGANVLTF. Combining the CDR3 with reference TRBV5-1 and TRBJ2-6 gives the whole variable domain KAGVTQTPRYLIKTRGQQVTLSCSPISGHRSVSWYQQTPGQGLQFLFEYFSETQRNKGNFPGRFSGRQFSNSRSEMNVSTLELGDSALYLCASSPVRRSSGANVLTFGAGSRLTVL.

The chain's CDR3 is CASSLGAQGGAYEQYF. CDR3 bases: TGTGCCAGCAGCTTAGGCGCACAGGGGGGGGCCTACGAGCAGTACTTC. The rearrangement uses TRBV13 and TRBJ2-7; tentatively, D is TRBD1 (8 bases). V lost 0 bases and J 2 bases, leaving 14 bases between the germline ends. In germline, CDR1 is PRHDT, CDR2 FYEKMQ (reference sequence). The CDR3 covers 16 residues.

The rearrangement joins TRBV9 to TRBJ1-2, with D unclear. Germline-derived CDR1 and CDR2 are SGDLS and YYNGEE. This CDR3 spans 16 amino acids. V was clipped by 0 bases and J by 2 bases, with 14 bases between them. The CDR3 protein is CASSVAGGSRNYGYTF. Here the CDR3 DNA reads TGTGCCAGCAGCGTAGCGGGTGGGAGTAGGAACTATGGCTACACCTTC.

The chain couples TRBV12-5 to TRBJ1-5, with unresolved D. V shed 7 bases and J shed 2 bases, with 15 bases lying between them. This CDR3 has 15 amino acids. Germline lookup yields CDR1 LGHNT and CDR2 FRNRAP. This CDR3 is CASAPPGVGNQPQHF. The DNA for the CDR3 is TGTGCTAGTGCCCCCCCGGGAGTGGGCAATCAGCCCCAGCATTTT.

V gene TRBV28 combines with J gene TRBJ1-5; 7 bases agree with TRBD1. The CDR3 is 14 residues long. V lost 3 bases, J lost 2 bases, and 1 base stayed unmatched. Germline loops: CDR1 MDHEN, CDR2 SYDVKM. The DNA of the CDR3 is TGTGCCAGCAGTTTTCAGGGGGGCAATCAGCCCCAGCATTTT. Amino acid sequence: CASSFQGGNQPQHF.

In this sample, this clone turned up a few times. The J gene is TRBJ2-7, the V gene TRBV6-1; 13 bases are shared with TRBD2. Trimming removed 6 bases from V and 3 bases from J; junction bases left unmatched: 5. The germline CDR1 and CDR2 sequences are MNHNS and SASEGT. The CDR3 length is 15 residues. The CDR3 protein is CASRRGLAGDYEQYF. CDR3 coding DNA: TGTGCCAGCAGGAGAGGACTAGCGGGAGACTACGAGCAGTACTTC.

The gene calls are TRBV19 and TRBJ2-1, with 11 bases fitting TRBD1. J was trimmed by 8 bases and V by 3 bases; bases with no gene match: 6. The CDR3 consists of 15 residues. Germline assignment: CDR1 LNHDA and CDR2 SQIVND (reference sequence). DNA of the CDR3: TGTGCCAGTAGTATCCGGGACAGGGGGATCGATGAGCAGTTCTTC. This sequence encodes CASSIRDRGIDEQFF.

The V gene is TRBV28, the J gene TRBJ2-1; D may be TRBD1 (7 bases). There are 15 residues in the CDR3. The V end was cut by 2 bases, the J end by 4 bases, with 12 bases between. The V gene's germline CDR1 is MDHEN and CDR2 SYDVKM. The CDR3 here is CASSLVQGGYNEQFF. The CDR3 nucleotides are TGTGCCAGCAGTTTAGTTCAGGGGGGTTACAATGAGCAGTTCTTC.

The V gene is TRBV6-1, the J gene TRBJ2-1, with TRBD2 matching over 7 bases. Germline V gene sequence: CDR1 MNHNS, CDR2 SASEGT. This CDR3 has 16 residues. V trimming: 4 bases; J trimming: 1 base; junction bases outside the gene matches: 7. The CDR3 loop reads CASSVAGEESYNEQFF. DNA of the CDR3: TGTGCCAGCAGTGTGGCGGGAGAAGAGTCCTACAATGAGCAGTTCTTC.

This rearrangement joins TRBV15 to TRBJ2-7; 9 bases are shared with TRBD1. The J segment lost 3 bases and the V segment lost 3 bases, leaving 6 bases of the junction unmatched. This CDR3 has 15 amino acids. Germline V gene lookup returns CDR1 LNHNV and CDR2 YYDKDF (reference sequence). The CDR3 region has the DNA TGTGCCACCAGCAGTCACCCGGGACAGGGCTACGAGCAGTACTTC. Protein product: CATSSHPGQGYEQYF.

This sequence joins TRBV19 and TRBJ1-2; TRBD1 matches at 7 bases. V was clipped by 5 bases and J by 0 bases; unmatched bases: 3. This CDR3 spans 14 amino acids. The V gene's germline CDR1 is LNHDA and CDR2 SQIVND (reference sequence). The CDR3 DNA follows: TGTGCCAGTAGTCGGGACAGTTCTAACTATGGCTACACCTTC. This encodes CASSRDSSNYGYTF. Full variable domain (rest looked up from reference TRBV19 and TRBJ1-2): DGGITQSPKYLFRKEGQNVTLSCEQNLNHDAMYWYRQDPGQGLRLIYYSQIVNDFQKGDIAEGYSVSREKKESFPLTVTSAQKNPTAFYLCASSRDSSNYGYTFGSGTRLTVV.

The V and J genes are TRBV5-8 and TRBJ2-1; 10 bases agree with TRBD2. This CDR3 region has 16 residues. J gave up 1 base and V 4 bases, and 5 bases lay outside the gene matches. Germline CDR1 SGHTS, CDR2 YDEGEE. CDR3 nucleotides: TGTGCCAGCAGCGATAGACTAGCGGGTTCCTACAATGAGCAGTTCTTC. It encodes CASSDRLAGSYNEQFF.

This clone has a single count. V and J are TRBV5-6 and TRBJ1-3; D is possibly TRBD1 (5 bases). Germline V gene data show CDR1 as SGHDT and CDR2 as YYEEEE. The ends were cut back, 4 bases at V and 3 bases at J, with 17 bases in the middle. The CDR3 contains 16 residues. CDR3 DNA sequence: TGTGCCAGCAGCCTTGGGGGGGAACTTCATGGAAACACCATATATTTT. It is translated as CASSLGGELHGNTIYF.

The chain links TRBV28 to TRBJ1-5, with 8 bases that match TRBD1. The trim removed 6 bases at V and 5 bases at J, leaving 12 bases unmatched. The length of the CDR3 is 16 residues. Per germline, CDR1 MDHEN and CDR2 SYDVKM. CDR3 residues: CASSPWVQGGYQPQHF. For the CDR3, the DNA is TGTGCCAGCAGCCCCTGGGTACAGGGGGGCTATCAGCCCCAGCATTTT.

The chain has TRBV27 and TRBJ2-7; no clear D. This CDR3 comprises 13 residues. Trimming took off 4 bases at V and 1 base at J, with 8 bases between the two ends. CDR1 is MNHEY and CDR2 is SMNVEV in the germline V gene (reference sequence). The CDR3 protein is CASSYGQSYEQYF. The CDR3 nucleotides are TGTGCCAGCAGTTACGGTCAATCCTACGAGCAGTACTTC.